The T cell receptor (beta chain) under discussion was sequenced for a study of type 1 and type 2 diabetes patients. For the study at large: CD4+ or CD8+ T cells were positively selected from PBMCs with microbeads.

The CDR3 length is 15 residues. Trimming removed 1 base from V and 0 bases from J, with 6 bases in between. In germline, CDR1 is SGHVS, CDR2 FQNEAQ. Around 10 milliliters of peripheral blood were drawn from each donor. This clonotype was picked up a small number of times. Genomic DNA was the PCR template. Amplification of the beta chain CDR3 used 30 forward and 13 reverse multiplex primers. TCRdb analysed the multiplex PCR reads with MiXCR anew, one entry per CDR3 protein. The data show more than 250,000 distinct CDR3 sequences, 45% to 60% seen once. The rearrangement uses TRBV7-8 and TRBJ1-4; D gene uncertain. Sequenced: peripheral blood mononuclear cells (PBMCs). The sequence was obtained from a man in his late teens or twenties with type 2 diabetes. The CDR3 loop reads CASSLGVATNEKLFF. The CDR3 bases are TGTGCCAGCAGCTTAGGAGTCGCAACTAATGAAAAACTGTTTTTT.